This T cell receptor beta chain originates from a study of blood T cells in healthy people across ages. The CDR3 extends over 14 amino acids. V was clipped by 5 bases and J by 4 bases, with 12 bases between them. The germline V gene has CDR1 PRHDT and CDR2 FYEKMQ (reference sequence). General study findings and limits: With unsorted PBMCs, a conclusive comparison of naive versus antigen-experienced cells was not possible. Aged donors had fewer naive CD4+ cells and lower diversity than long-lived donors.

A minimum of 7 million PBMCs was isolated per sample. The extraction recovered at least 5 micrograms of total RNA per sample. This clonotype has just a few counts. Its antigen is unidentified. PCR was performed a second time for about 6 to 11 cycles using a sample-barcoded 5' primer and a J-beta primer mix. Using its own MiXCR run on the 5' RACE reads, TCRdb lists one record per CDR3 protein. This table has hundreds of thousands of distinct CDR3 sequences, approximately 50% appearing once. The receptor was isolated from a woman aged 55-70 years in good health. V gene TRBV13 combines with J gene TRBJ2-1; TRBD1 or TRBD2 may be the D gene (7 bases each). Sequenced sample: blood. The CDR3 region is CASSTQGGYNEQFF. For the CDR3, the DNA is TGTGCCAGCAGCACCCAGGGGGGGTACAATGAGCAGTTCTTC.